This TCR beta chain is drawn from a study of T cells after somatic rescue of genetic block. The CDR3 has 15 residues. Between the trimmed V and J ends, which lost 3 bases and 0 bases, there was a span of 9 bases. Germline CDR1 and CDR2: SEHNR and FQNEAQ (reference sequence). Profiled with immunoSEQ multiplex PCR; TCRdb holds only in-frame clones, not every one. The sample contains roughly 92,000 clones, more than 80% of which appear only once. Sequencing was done on a sample of peripheral blood mononuclear cells (PBMCs). The receptor's source is a woman between 18 and 29 years old. The V gene is TRBV7-9, the J gene TRBJ1-5, with D hard to call. CDR3 sequence (DNA): TGTGCCAGCAGCTTGGAAGGTAATAGCAATCAGCCCCAGCATTTT. This gives the protein CASSLEGNSNQPQHF.